These 9 T cell receptor beta chains originate from one sample sequenced in a study of T cell changes during pregnancy in multiple sclerosis. The table came from immunoSEQ multiplex PCR; TCRdb's copy has only in-frame clones and leaves some out. The sample gives 40,000 to 50,000 clones, roughly 90% of which show up once; about 7% is in the top ten. Sample: CD8+ T cells from peripheral blood mononuclear cells, taken in the third trimester of pregnancy. The receptors shown here come from a female donor with multiple sclerosis, enrolled in a pregnancy study.

The chain joins TRBV27 to TRBJ2-1; 10 bases align to TRBD2. CDR1 and CDR2 (germline): MNHEY, SMNVEV (reference sequence). The CDR3 extends over 15 amino acids. Trimming cost V 8 bases and J 0 bases; bases outside gene matches: 4. CDR3 protein: CASYGLAASYNEQFF. The CDR3 nucleotides are TGTGCCAGCTACGGACTAGCGGCCTCCTACAATGAGCAGTTCTTC.

The rearrangement uses TRBV21-1 and TRBJ1-2; the D call of TRBD1 is as the table states it, not checked on the DNA. TRBV21-1 is marked as a pseudogene. CDR3 length equals 18 residues. The chain's CDR3 is CASSKECGSGQGSNGYTF. The CDR3 DNA reads as TGTGCCAGCAGCAAAGAATGTGGCTCGGGACAGGGGTCGAATGGCTACACCTTC.

The chain employs TRBV6-5 and TRBJ2-2; maybe TRBD2 (6 bases). Trimming cost V 3 bases and J 5 bases, with 16 bases left between them. The germline gives CDR1 MNHEY, CDR2 SVGAGI. This CDR3 has 16 amino acids. CDR3 sequence (DNA): TGTGCCAGCAGTTATGAACGGGAGACCAGGACCGGGGAGCTGTTTTTT. This codes for CASSYERETRTGELFF.

The J gene is TRBJ2-1, the V gene TRBV6-5; TRBD1 agrees at 7 bases. CDR1 and CDR2 from the germline V gene are MNHEY and SVGAGI. CDR3 length: 16 amino acids. The V segment lost 0 bases and the J segment 10 bases; nucleotides outside the gene matches: 12. The CDR3 loop is CASSYSIEGAGGEQFF. The CDR3, as DNA: TGTGCCAGCAGTTACTCGATTGAGGGGGCGGGCGGGGAGCAGTTCTTC.

The chain carries TRBV7-9 and TRBJ2-3; TRBD1 is a possible D gene (5 bases). V gave up 7 bases and J gave up 3 bases, with 11 bases separating them. The CDR3 totals 13 residues. Germline CDR1 and CDR2: SEHNR and FQNEAQ (reference sequence). CDR3 bases: TGTGCCAGCACAGGGTCTCGGACAGATACGCAGTATTTT. Amino acids: CASTGSRTDTQYF.

The chain recombines TRBV27 with TRBJ2-1, with TRBD1 matching over 8 bases. With 4 bases clipped from V and 10 bases from J, the junction kept 12 bases outside the gene matches. CDR1 MNHEY and CDR2 SMNVEV come from the germline V gene (reference sequence). This CDR3 spans 15 amino acids. The CDR3 nucleotides read TGTGCCAGCAGTTCTGGACAGGGAAACTTCGGGGAGCAGTTCTTC. Residues: CASSSGQGNFGEQFF.

This chain connects TRBV19 to TRBJ2-3; weak D call: TRBD1 (6 bases). The CDR3 has 14 residues. The germline gives CDR1 LNHDA, CDR2 SQIVND (reference sequence). The V gene lost 3 bases and the J gene lost 0 bases, with 7 bases spanning the gap. CDR3: CASSMDSSTDTQYF. The CDR3 DNA is TGTGCCAGTAGTATGGACAGTAGCACAGATACGCAGTATTTT.

The chain employs TRBV4-3 and TRBJ1-2; D may be TRBD1 (6 bases). V lost 1 base and J 4 bases, leaving 10 bases between the germline ends. The V gene's germline CDR1 is LGHNA and CDR2 YSLEER. The CDR3 consists of 14 residues. The CDR3 nucleotides read TGCGCCAGCAGCCAAGCACGACAGGTCTATGGCTACACCTTC. Amino acids: CASSQARQVYGYTF.

The chain recombines TRBV27 with TRBJ2-7; 8 positions agree with TRBD1. This CDR3 is 17 amino acids long. J lost 6 bases, V lost 4 bases, and 17 bases had no gene match. CDR1 is MNHEY and CDR2 is SMNVEV in the germline V gene (reference sequence). The CDR3 DNA reads TGTGCCAGCAGTTGGGCGCCCGGGACAGGACGTGGGGGCGAGCAGTACTTC. Encoded protein: CASSWAPGTGRGGEQYF.